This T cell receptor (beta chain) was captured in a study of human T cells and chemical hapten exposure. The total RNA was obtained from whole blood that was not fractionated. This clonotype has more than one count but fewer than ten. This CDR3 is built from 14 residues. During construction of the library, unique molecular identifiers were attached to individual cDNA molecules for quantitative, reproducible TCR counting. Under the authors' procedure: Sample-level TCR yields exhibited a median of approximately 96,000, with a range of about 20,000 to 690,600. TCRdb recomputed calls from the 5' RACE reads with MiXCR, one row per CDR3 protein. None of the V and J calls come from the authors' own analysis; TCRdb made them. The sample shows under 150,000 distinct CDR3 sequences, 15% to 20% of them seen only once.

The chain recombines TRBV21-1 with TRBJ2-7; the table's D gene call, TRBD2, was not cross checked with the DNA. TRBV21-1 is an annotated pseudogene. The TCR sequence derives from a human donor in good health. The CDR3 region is CASSKGALLWEQYF. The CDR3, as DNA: TGTGCCAGCAGCAAAGGTGCCCTATTGTGGGAGCAGTACTTC.